This T cell receptor (beta chain) emerged from a study of blood T cell repertoires in COVID-19. At the level of the study: The origin of the acute and convalescent COVID-19 samples was the United States, Italy and Spain. PBMCs, B-cell-depleted T cells, or T cells provided the cDNA or gDNA that made up the material.

CDR3 length equals 19 residues. In germline, CDR1 is KGHDR, CDR2 SFDVKD. Unmatched junction bases numbered 8, after V lost 5 bases and J lost 2 bases. TCRdb keeps only in-frame clones here, not all; method: immunoSEQ multiplex PCR. The data hold around 270,000 clones, with 80% to 90% observed a single time. This clonotype originated in a man aged 40-50 years with acute or convalescent COVID-19. The genes are TRBV24-1 and TRBJ2-2; TRBD2 agrees at 15 bases. The sample comprised peripheral blood. The CDR3 spells CATSGPGTSGGKNTGELFF. Written as DNA, the CDR3 is TGTGCCACCAGTGGCCCTGGGACTAGCGGGGGGAAAAACACCGGGGAGCTGTTTTTT.